A selection of T cell receptor beta chains follows, all from one sample in a study of cytomegalovirus exposure and HLA in healthy donors. The method was immunoSEQ multiplex PCR; TCRdb's version includes in-frame clones alone and lacks a portion of them. Of roughly 150,000 clones listed, roughly 80% are singletons. Sequenced material: PBMCs. Every receptor here comes from a man aged 25 to 40 in good health and CMV-seronegative. Each CDR3 is given with its conserved first and last residue. A D gene is named only where the DNA matches it firmly. The size of a clone is reported for some rows only, either as once, few or many, or as a class for expanded clones.

TRBV21-1	few	16	-	TRBJ2-6	CASRGLAVKRANVLTF	TGTGCCAGCAGGGGACTAGCGGTAAAGAGGGCCAACGTCCTGACTTTC
TRBV6-5	-	14	-	TRBJ2-2	CASSYPGYTGELLF	TGTGCCAGCAGTTACCCGGGATACACCGGGGAGCTGCTTTTT
TRBV28	-	13	-	TRBJ2-7	CASSMDGGGEQYF	TGTGCCAGCAGTATGGACGGAGGAGGGGAGCAGTACTTC
TRBV5-6	few	15	-	TRBJ1-4	CASSFFESANEKLFF	TGTGCCAGCAGCTTTTTCGAATCGGCTAATGAAAAACTGTTTTTT
TRBV7-8	-	15	TRBD2	TRBJ2-2	CASSPSGIVGVELFF	TGTGCCAGCAGCCCAAGCGGGATAGTGGGTGTGGAGCTGTTTTTT
TRBV6-5	-	15	TRBD1	TRBJ1-5	CASSYSGQTNQPQHF	TGTGCCAGCAGTTACTCGGGACAGACCAATCAGCCCCAGCATTTT
TRBV9	-	14	-	TRBJ2-7	CASSVEVRSYEQYF	TGTGCCAGCAGCGTAGAAGTCAGATCCTACGAGCAGTACTTC
TRBV20-1	-	11	-	TRBJ2-1	CSARDVLEQFF	TGCAGTGCTAGAGATGTACTGGAGCAGTTCTTC
TRBV5-1	-	14	-	TRBJ1-1	CASSPGWVNTEAFF	TGCGCCAGCAGCCCCGGGTGGGTTAACACTGAAGCTTTCTTT
TRBV7-9	-	12	-	TRBJ2-1	CASSHVQNEQFF	TGTGCCAGCAGCCACGTCCAGAATGAGCAGTTCTTC
TRBV28	-	15	TRBD2	TRBJ2-7	CASSHAGTSSYEQYF	TGTGCCAGCAGTCACGCCGGGACTAGCAGCTACGAGCAGTACTTC
TRBV2	few	15	TRBD1	TRBJ1-1	CASRDRGFMNTEAFF	TGTGCCAGCAGGGACAGGGGATTCATGAACACTGAAGCTTTCTTT
TRBV29-1	-	14	TRBD2	TRBJ2-1	CSVPTSGRADEQFF	TGCAGCGTCCCCACTAGCGGGAGGGCCGATGAGCAGTTCTTC
TRBV7-8	-	14	-	TRBJ2-2	CASSLAFRGGELFF	TGTGCCAGCAGCTTAGCTTTCCGGGGCGGGGAGCTGTTTTTT